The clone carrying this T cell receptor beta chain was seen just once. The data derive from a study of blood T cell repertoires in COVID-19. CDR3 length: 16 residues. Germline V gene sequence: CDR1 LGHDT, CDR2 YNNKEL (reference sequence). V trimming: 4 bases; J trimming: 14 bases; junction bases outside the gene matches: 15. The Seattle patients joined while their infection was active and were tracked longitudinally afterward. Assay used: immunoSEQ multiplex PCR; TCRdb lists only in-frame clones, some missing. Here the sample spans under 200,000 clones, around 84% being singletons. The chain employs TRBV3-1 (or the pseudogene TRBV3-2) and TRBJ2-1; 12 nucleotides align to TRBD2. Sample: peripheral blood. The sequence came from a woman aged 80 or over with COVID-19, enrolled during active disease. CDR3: CASSRSDHGTSGFKFF. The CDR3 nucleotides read TGTGCCAGCAGCCGATCCGACCACGGGACTAGCGGGTTCAAGTTCTTC.